The entry that follows covers one TCR beta chain sequence. Its antigen is still unknown. This sample is drawn from a study of cytomegalovirus exposure and HLA in healthy donors. Findings and caveats of the study: TCR beta chains numbering some 150 were designated cytomegalovirus-associated. For cytomegalovirus status, the classifier reportedly gave diagnoses with high specificity and sensitivity. Segments of the TCR beta V type were, in most cases, productive about 90% or about 30% of the time in an earlier analysis.

A multiplex PCR was run with 60 Vbeta primers and 13 Jbeta primers. Data came from immunoSEQ multiplex PCR; TCRdb stores just in-frame clones and leaves some out. The sample lists 65,000 or so clones, 70% to 85% occurring once. This CDR3 is built from 15 residues. Germline CDR1 is GTSNPN and CDR2 is SVGIG (reference sequence). The trim removed 3 bases at V and 7 bases at J, leaving 12 bases unmatched. The chain is built from TRBV30 and TRBJ2-1; 7 bases line up with TRBD1. This receptor was obtained from a girl between 5 and 17 years old in good health and CMV-seropositive. The specimen sequenced was PBMCs. The CDR3 nucleotides are TGTGCCTGGAGGAGACAGGGCTTTGCTACAAATGAGCAGTTCTTC. Its translation: CAWRRQGFATNEQFF. Drawing the rest from reference TRBV30 and TRBJ2-1, the complete variable domain is SQTIHQWPATLVQPVGSPLSLECTVEGTSNPNLYWYRQAAGRGLQLLFYSVGIGQISSEVPQNLSASRPQDRQFILSSKKLLLSDSGFYLCAWRRQGFATNEQFFGPGTRLTVL.